The table lists the clone carrying this TCR beta chain with a few counts. Its antigen is not known. These data are taken from a study of beta chain features in type 1 diabetes. Germline trimming cut 8 bases from V and 6 bases from J; bases unmatched to any gene: 11. This CDR3 is built from 16 residues. In germline, CDR1 is MDHEN, CDR2 SYDVKM. Points from the study as a whole: A potential PCR bias toward shorter templates would be equal in patient and control samples.

cDNA synthesis used the whole RNA isolate, giving expressed TCRB sequences. TCRdb's table, derived via immunoSEQ multiplex PCR, lists solely in-frame clones and lacks some. The profile shows 300,000 to 400,000 clones, around an eighth of them singletons. What was sequenced was naive CD4+ T cells from blood. This chain connects TRBV28 to TRBJ1-6; the match to TRBD1 covers 9 bases. This TCR was sampled from a man younger than 35 in good health. CDR3 loop: CASGRTGDGTNSPLHF. Here the CDR3 DNA reads TGTGCCAGCGGAAGGACAGGGGATGGAACTAATTCACCCCTCCACTTT. The whole variable domain, remainder taken from reference TRBV28 and TRBJ1-6, is DVKVTQSSRYLVKRTGEKVFLECVQDMDHENMFWYRQDPGLGLRLIYFSYDVKMKEKGDIPEGYSVSREKKERFSLILESASTNQTSMYLCASGRTGDGTNSPLHFGNGTRLTVT.